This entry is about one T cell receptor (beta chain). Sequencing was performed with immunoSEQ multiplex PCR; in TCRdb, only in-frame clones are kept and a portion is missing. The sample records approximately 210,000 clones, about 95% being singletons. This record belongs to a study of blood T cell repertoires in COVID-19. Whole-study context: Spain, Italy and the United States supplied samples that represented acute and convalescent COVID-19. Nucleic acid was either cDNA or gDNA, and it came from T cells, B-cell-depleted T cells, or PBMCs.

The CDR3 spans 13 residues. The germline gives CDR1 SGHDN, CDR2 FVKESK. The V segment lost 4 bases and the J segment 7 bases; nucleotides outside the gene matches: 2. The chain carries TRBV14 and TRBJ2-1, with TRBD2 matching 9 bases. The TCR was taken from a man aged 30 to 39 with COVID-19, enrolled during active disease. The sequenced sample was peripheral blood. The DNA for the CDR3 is TGTGCCAGCAGCCGCGGGGGGGTGAATGAGCAGTTCTTC. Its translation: CASSRGGVNEQFF.